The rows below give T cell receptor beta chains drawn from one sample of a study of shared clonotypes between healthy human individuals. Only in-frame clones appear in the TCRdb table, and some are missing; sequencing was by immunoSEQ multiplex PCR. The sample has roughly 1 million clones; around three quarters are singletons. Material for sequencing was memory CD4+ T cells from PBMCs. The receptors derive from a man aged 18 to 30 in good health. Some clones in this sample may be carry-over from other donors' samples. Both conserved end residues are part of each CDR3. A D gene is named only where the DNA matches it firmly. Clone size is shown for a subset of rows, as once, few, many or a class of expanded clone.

CDR3 protein: CAIGTNPIADTQYF
CDR3 DNA: TGTGCCATAGGGACTAATCCGATAGCAGATACGCAGTATTTT
clone size: .
CDR3 length: 14
J gene: TRBJ2-3
V gene: TRBV10-3
D gene: TRBD2

CDR3 protein: CASSFSGTGPQETQYF
CDR3 DNA: TGTGCCAGCAGTTTCTCTGGGACAGGGCCCCAAGAGACCCAGTACTTC
clone size: .
CDR3 length: 16
J gene: TRBJ2-5
V gene: TRBV28
D gene: TRBD1

CDR3 protein: CASIYTVGAPEGSYEQYF
CDR3 DNA: TGTGCCAGCATATATACAGTTGGGGCCCCCGAGGGTTCTTACGAGCAGTACTTC
clone size: .
CDR3 length: 18
J gene: TRBJ2-7
V gene: TRBV28
D gene: .

CDR3 protein: CASSRTSGSWTGELFF
CDR3 DNA: TGTGCCAGCAGCCGGACCAGCGGGAGTTGGACCGGGGAGCTGTTTTTT
clone size: .
CDR3 length: 16
J gene: TRBJ2-2
V gene: TRBV6-6
D gene: TRBD2

CDR3 protein: CASTTGTGLIYGYTF
CDR3 DNA: TGTGCCAGCACCACCGGGACAGGCCTTATCTATGGCTACACCTTC
clone size: .
CDR3 length: 15
J gene: TRBJ1-2
V gene: TRBV6-5
D gene: TRBD1

CDR3 protein: CSVVRGQNTEAFF
CDR3 DNA: TGCAGCGTTGTGCGGGGCCAGAACACTGAAGCTTTCTTT
clone size: .
CDR3 length: 13
J gene: TRBJ1-1
V gene: TRBV29-1
D gene: .

CDR3 protein: CASSVNRAGGPRETQYF
CDR3 DNA: TGTGCCAGCAGTGTCAACCGAGCGGGAGGGCCTCGAGAGACCCAGTACTTC
clone size: .
CDR3 length: 17
J gene: TRBJ2-5
V gene: TRBV11-2
D gene: TRBD2

CDR3 protein: CAIRADNQPQHF
CDR3 DNA: TGTGCCATCAGAGCAGACAATCAGCCCCAGCATTTT
clone size: .
CDR3 length: 12
J gene: TRBJ1-5
V gene: TRBV10-3
D gene: .

CDR3 protein: CASSYGRGGQTGELFF
CDR3 DNA: TGTGCCAGCAGTTACGGTCGAGGGGGGCAGACCGGGGAGCTGTTTTTT
clone size: few
CDR3 length: 16
J gene: TRBJ2-2
V gene: TRBV6-5
D gene: .

CDR3 protein: CASDSQGAQGQPQHF
CDR3 DNA: TGTGCCAGCGATTCACAGGGGGCGCAGGGTCAGCCCCAGCATTTT
clone size: .
CDR3 length: 15
J gene: TRBJ1-5
V gene: TRBV28
D gene: TRBD1

CDR3 protein: CASKEQVSNQPQHF
CDR3 DNA: TGTGCCAGCAAGGAACAGGTTAGCAATCAGCCCCAGCATTTT
clone size: .
CDR3 length: 14
J gene: TRBJ1-5
V gene: TRBV2
D gene: .

CDR3 protein: CASSGGGLSTGELFF
CDR3 DNA: TGTGCCAGCAGTGGGGGGGGCCTCAGCACCGGGGAGCTGTTTTTT
clone size: .
CDR3 length: 15
J gene: TRBJ2-2
V gene: TRBV25-1
D gene: .

CDR3 protein: CASVTSGASSYNEQFF
CDR3 DNA: TGTGCCAGTGTAACTAGCGGCGCAAGCTCCTACAATGAGCAGTTCTTC
clone size: .
CDR3 length: 16
J gene: TRBJ2-1
V gene: TRBV19
D gene: TRBD2

CDR3 protein: CASSPGGARSYNEQFF
CDR3 DNA: TGTGCCAGCAGCCCCGGGGGGGCTAGATCCTACAATGAGCAGTTCTTC
clone size: .
CDR3 length: 16
J gene: TRBJ2-1
V gene: TRBV7-3
D gene: TRBD2

CDR3 protein: CAWADSINQPQHF
CDR3 DNA: TGTGCCTGGGCTGACAGTATCAATCAGCCCCAGCATTTT
clone size: few
CDR3 length: 13
J gene: TRBJ1-5
V gene: TRBV30
D gene: .

CDR3 protein: CASSQGRASGKNIQYF
CDR3 DNA: TGCGCCAGCAGCCAAGGAAGGGCTAGCGGGAAGAACATTCAGTACTTC
clone size: .
CDR3 length: 16
J gene: TRBJ2-4
V gene: TRBV4-1
D gene: TRBD2

CDR3 protein: CASSRLGQGAWANVLTF
CDR3 DNA: TGTGCCAGCAGCCGCCTAGGACAGGGGGCTTGGGCCAACGTCCTGACTTTC
clone size: .
CDR3 length: 17
J gene: TRBJ2-6
V gene: TRBV14
D gene: TRBD1

CDR3 protein: CASSLDRGGYNEQFF
CDR3 DNA: TGTGCCAGCAGCTTAGACAGGGGTGGATACAATGAGCAGTTCTTC
clone size: few
CDR3 length: 15
J gene: TRBJ2-1
V gene: TRBV7-3
D gene: TRBD1

CDR3 protein: CAIDSAGVNYGYTF
CDR3 DNA: TGTGCCATCGACTCCGCAGGGGTCAACTATGGCTACACCTTC
clone size: .
CDR3 length: 14
J gene: TRBJ1-2
V gene: TRBV10-3
D gene: .

CDR3 protein: CASKMEGSYNEQFF
CDR3 DNA: TGTGCCAGCAAAATGGAGGGGTCCTACAATGAGCAGTTCTTC
clone size: many
CDR3 length: 14
J gene: TRBJ2-1
V gene: TRBV25-1
D gene: .

CDR3 protein: CASSYDRTSYEQYF
CDR3 DNA: TGTGCCAGCAGTTACGACAGGACAAGCTACGAGCAGTACTTC
clone size: .
CDR3 length: 14
J gene: TRBJ2-7
V gene: TRBV6-5
D gene: .

CDR3 protein: CASSQTGAGEQYF
CDR3 DNA: TGTGCCAGCAGCCAAACAGGGGCGGGGGAGCAGTACTTC
clone size: .
CDR3 length: 13
J gene: TRBJ2-7
V gene: TRBV9
D gene: .

CDR3 protein: CASSVGLAGVGEQYF
CDR3 DNA: TGTGCCAGCAGCGTGGGACTAGCGGGAGTCGGCGAGCAGTACTTC
clone size: .
CDR3 length: 15
J gene: TRBJ2-7
V gene: TRBV9
D gene: TRBD2

CDR3 protein: CASQDRGHQPQHF
CDR3 DNA: TGTGCCAGTCAAGACAGGGGGCACCAGCCCCAGCATTTT
clone size: once
CDR3 length: 13
J gene: TRBJ1-5
V gene: TRBV6-1
D gene: TRBD1

CDR3 protein: CASSFWGVGNTIYF
CDR3 DNA: TGTGCCAGCAGCTTTTGGGGAGTTGGAAACACCATATATTTT
clone size: once
CDR3 length: 14
J gene: TRBJ1-3
V gene: TRBV5-4
D gene: .

CDR3 protein: CAWMRGYYGYTF
CDR3 DNA: TGTGCCTGGATGCGGGGATACTATGGCTACACCTTC
clone size: .
CDR3 length: 12
J gene: TRBJ1-2
V gene: TRBV30
D gene: .

CDR3 protein: CASSLQGYNQPQHF
CDR3 DNA: TGTGCCAGCAGCCTCCAGGGGTACAATCAGCCCCAGCATTTT
clone size: .
CDR3 length: 14
J gene: TRBJ1-5
V gene: TRBV7-2
D gene: .

CDR3 protein: CSASTGENYGYTF
CDR3 DNA: TGCAGCGCTAGCACAGGGGAGAACTATGGCTACACCTTC
clone size: few
CDR3 length: 13
J gene: TRBJ1-2
V gene: TRBV29-1
D gene: TRBD1

CDR3 protein: CAVNSGSLEDTQYF
CDR3 DNA: TGTGCCGTGAATAGCGGGAGCTTGGAAGATACGCAGTATTTT
clone size: .
CDR3 length: 14
J gene: TRBJ2-3
V gene: TRBV30
D gene: TRBD2

CDR3 protein: CASSLSWTAQAVEKLFF
CDR3 DNA: TGTGCCAGCAGCTTGTCGTGGACAGCCCAAGCGGTAGAAAAACTGTTTTTT
clone size: .
CDR3 length: 17
J gene: TRBJ1-4
V gene: TRBV5-8
D gene: .

CDR3 protein: CASTGVGLSNQPQHF
CDR3 DNA: TGTGCCAGCACGGGGGTTGGTTTGAGCAATCAGCCCCAGCATTTT
clone size: .
CDR3 length: 15
J gene: TRBJ1-5
V gene: TRBV2
D gene: .

CDR3 protein: CASSPTREHNEQFF
CDR3 DNA: TGTGCCAGCAGCCCGACGCGGGAGCACAATGAGCAGTTCTTC
clone size: .
CDR3 length: 14
J gene: TRBJ2-1
V gene: TRBV7-2
D gene: TRBD2

CDR3 protein: CAISSGGTGGEQYF
CDR3 DNA: TGTGCCATCAGCTCGGGTGGAACAGGGGGCGAGCAGTACTTC
clone size: .
CDR3 length: 14
J gene: TRBJ2-7
V gene: TRBV10-3
D gene: TRBD1

CDR3 protein: CASSPTGTGADTQYF
CDR3 DNA: TGTGCCAGCAGCCCGACCGGGACAGGGGCAGATACGCAGTATTTT
clone size: .
CDR3 length: 15
J gene: TRBJ2-3
V gene: TRBV5-6
D gene: TRBD1

CDR3 protein: CASSYGGQGGNQPQHF
CDR3 DNA: TGTGCCAGCAGTTACGGGGGACAGGGCGGCAATCAGCCCCAGCATTTT
clone size: .
CDR3 length: 16
J gene: TRBJ1-5
V gene: TRBV6-5
D gene: TRBD1

CDR3 protein: CASGLQGGRPRTNEQFF
CDR3 DNA: TGTGCTAGTGGTTTGCAGGGCGGGAGGCCTCGAACGAATGAGCAGTTCTTC
clone size: .
CDR3 length: 17
J gene: TRBJ2-1
V gene: TRBV12-5
D gene: TRBD2

CDR3 protein: CASSLIGANYGYTF
CDR3 DNA: TGTGCCAGCTCCCTCATAGGAGCTAACTATGGCTACACCTTC
clone size: once
CDR3 length: 14
J gene: TRBJ1-2
V gene: TRBV28
D gene: .

CDR3 protein: CASSLTGLETDTQYF
CDR3 DNA: TGTGCCAGCAGCTTGACGGGACTAGAGACAGATACGCAGTATTTT
clone size: once
CDR3 length: 15
J gene: TRBJ2-3
V gene: TRBV7-2
D gene: TRBD2

CDR3 protein: CATLSRGTNTEAFF
CDR3 DNA: TGTGCCACCTTAAGCCGGGGGACGAACACTGAAGCTTTCTTT
clone size: .
CDR3 length: 14
J gene: TRBJ1-1
V gene: TRBV19
D gene: .

CDR3 protein: CASSLNRVGETQYF
CDR3 DNA: TGTGCCAGCAGCTTGAACAGGGTCGGCGAGACCCAGTACTTC
clone size: .
CDR3 length: 14
J gene: TRBJ2-5
V gene: TRBV5-6
D gene: .

CDR3 protein: CASTELGTSGAYEQYF
CDR3 DNA: TGTGCCAGCACCGAATTAGGGACTAGCGGAGCCTACGAGCAGTACTTC
clone size: .
CDR3 length: 16
J gene: TRBJ2-7
V gene: TRBV28
D gene: TRBD2

CDR3 protein: CASQGARTRGHEQYF
CDR3 DNA: TGTGCCAGCCAGGGGGCCCGGACCCGCGGTCACGAGCAGTACTTC
clone size: once
CDR3 length: 15
J gene: TRBJ2-7
V gene: TRBV27
D gene: TRBD1

CDR3 protein: CASSVTGTAYFEQYF
CDR3 DNA: TGTGCCAGCAGCGTGACCGGGACAGCCTACTTCGAGCAGTACTTC
clone size: .
CDR3 length: 15
J gene: TRBJ2-7
V gene: TRBV9
D gene: TRBD1

CDR3 protein: CASSGLTGGEFGYTF
CDR3 DNA: TGTGCCAGCAGCGGTTTGACAGGGGGAGAATTCGGCTACACCTTC
clone size: .
CDR3 length: 15
J gene: TRBJ1-2
V gene: TRBV5-4
D gene: TRBD1

CDR3 protein: CSVRGQGRNTEAFF
CDR3 DNA: TGCAGCGTGAGGGGACAGGGACGGAACACTGAAGCTTTCTTT
clone size: .
CDR3 length: 14
J gene: TRBJ1-1
V gene: TRBV29-1
D gene: TRBD1

CDR3 protein: CASSIPGLVDEQYF
CDR3 DNA: TGTGCCAGCAGTATCCCGGGACTAGTAGACGAGCAGTACTTC
clone size: once
CDR3 length: 14
J gene: TRBJ2-7
V gene: TRBV28
D gene: TRBD2

CDR3 protein: CASSPTGELFF
CDR3 DNA: TGTGCCAGCAGTCCTACCGGGGAGCTGTTTTTT
clone size: .
CDR3 length: 11
J gene: TRBJ2-2
V gene: TRBV7-6
D gene: .

CDR3 protein: CASSRHPDLSSEQYF
CDR3 DNA: TGCGCCAGCAGCCGCCATCCCGACTTGAGTAGCGAGCAGTACTTC
clone size: once
CDR3 length: 15
J gene: TRBJ2-7
V gene: TRBV4-3
D gene: .

CDR3 protein: CASSFMGYQETQYF
CDR3 DNA: TGTGCCAGCAGTTTTATGGGGTACCAAGAGACCCAGTACTTC
clone size: once
CDR3 length: 14
J gene: TRBJ2-5
V gene: TRBV28
D gene: .

CDR3 protein: CASSRTVNEQFF
CDR3 DNA: TGTGCCAGCAGCCGGACTGTAAATGAGCAGTTCTTC
clone size: .
CDR3 length: 12
J gene: TRBJ2-1
V gene: TRBV5-4
D gene: .

CDR3 protein: CAIKSGRGDYGYTF
CDR3 DNA: TGCGCCATCAAATCAGGCAGGGGGGACTATGGCTACACCTTC
clone size: .
CDR3 length: 14
J gene: TRBJ1-2
V gene: TRBV10-2
D gene: TRBD1

CDR3 protein: CASSLAGTQDTQYF
CDR3 DNA: TGTGCCAGCAGCTTAGCCGGGACCCAAGATACGCAGTATTTT
clone size: .
CDR3 length: 14
J gene: TRBJ2-3
V gene: TRBV7-9
D gene: .

CDR3 protein: CASRDTGRGNQPQHF
CDR3 DNA: TGTGCCAGCAGAGATACAGGGCGTGGCAATCAGCCCCAGCATTTT
clone size: .
CDR3 length: 15
J gene: TRBJ1-5
V gene: TRBV6-5
D gene: .

CDR3 protein: CASSKGGQGTGNTIYF
CDR3 DNA: TGTGCCAGCAGCAAAGGGGGACAGGGGACCGGAAACACCATATATTTT
clone size: .
CDR3 length: 16
J gene: TRBJ1-3
V gene: TRBV21-1
D gene: .

CDR3 protein: CASSWGLAGDEQFF
CDR3 DNA: TGTGCCAGCAGCTGGGGACTAGCGGGAGATGAGCAGTTCTTC
clone size: .
CDR3 length: 14
J gene: TRBJ2-1
V gene: TRBV11-2
D gene: TRBD2

CDR3 protein: CASSPHSATGKEVGGHNEQFF
CDR3 DNA: TGTGCCAGCAGCCCTCATAGCGCTACAGGGAAGGAGGTGGGGGGCCACAATGAGCAGTTCTTC
clone size: .
CDR3 length: 21
J gene: TRBJ2-1
V gene: TRBV21-1
D gene: .